Described below is a single T cell receptor beta chain sequence and its context. Trimming pared 3 bases from V and 0 bases from J, leaving 10 bases between. The CDR3 has 15 residues. CDR1 is MGHRA and CDR2 is YSYEKL in the germline V gene. The data originate from a study of blood T cell repertoires in COVID-19. In the original processing: Reference gene primer amplification gave nucleated cell count estimates. Clones were sequenced by immunoSEQ multiplex PCR, and TCRdb holds only the in-frame ones, with some missing. D and trimming were read from the DNA, whereas the V and J calls and clone size are those reported in that table. Here the sample spans approximately 75,000 clones, around 83% being singletons.

Material: peripheral blood. V gene TRBV4-1 combines with J gene TRBJ2-3; D is possibly TRBD2 (5 bases). This TCR was recovered from a woman in her forties or fifties with acute or convalescent COVID-19. The CDR3 is CASSHGEISTDTQYF. The DNA of the CDR3 is TGCGCCAGCAGCCACGGGGAGATTAGCACAGATACGCAGTATTTT.